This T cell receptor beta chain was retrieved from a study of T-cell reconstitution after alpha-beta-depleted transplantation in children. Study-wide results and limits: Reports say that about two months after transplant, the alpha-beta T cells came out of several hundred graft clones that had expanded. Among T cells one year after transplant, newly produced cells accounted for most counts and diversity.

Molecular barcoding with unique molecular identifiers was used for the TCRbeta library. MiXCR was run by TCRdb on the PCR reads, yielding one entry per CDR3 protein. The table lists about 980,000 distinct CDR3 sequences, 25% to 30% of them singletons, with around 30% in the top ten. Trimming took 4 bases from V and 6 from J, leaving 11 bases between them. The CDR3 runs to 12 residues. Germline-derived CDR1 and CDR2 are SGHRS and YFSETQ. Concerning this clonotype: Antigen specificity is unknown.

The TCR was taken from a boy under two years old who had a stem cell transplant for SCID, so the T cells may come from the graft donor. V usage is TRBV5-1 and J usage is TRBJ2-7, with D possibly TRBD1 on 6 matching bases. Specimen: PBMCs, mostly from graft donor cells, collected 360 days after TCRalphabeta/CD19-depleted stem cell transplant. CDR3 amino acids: CASSNRASEQYF. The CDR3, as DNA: TGCGCCAGCAGCAACAGGGCGAGCGAGCAGTACTTC.